The 23 T cell receptor beta chains listed next were all sequenced from one sample in a study of regulatory T cells in long-lasting Graves disease. Time point in this sample: newly diagnosed GD, antithyroid drugs for less than 3 months. Researchers made the TCR library from RNA that was extracted from PBMCs. Libraries of TCR beta came from iRepertoire HTBI primers plus Arm-PCR of CDR3 regions. TCRdb passed the multiplex PCR reads through MiXCR, listing each CDR3 protein once. The sample includes 680,000 or so distinct CDR3 sequences, 15% to 20% of them seen just once. The same specimen was also included in a second study, on T cells in Graves' hyperthyroidism and ophthalmopathy.

Sequenced material: peripheral blood mononuclear cells (PBMCs), taken at new diagnosis, from a patient treated with antithyroid drugs. The receptor set was obtained from a woman between 25 and 40 years old with Graves disease.

This clonotype was counted at least ten times. V gene TRBV7-2 combines with J gene TRBJ1-5; the D is unclear. Germline lookup yields CDR1 SGHTA and CDR2 FQGNSA. With 3 bases removed from V and 3 bases from J, the gap between germline ends came to 9 bases. CDR3 length: 14 amino acids. The CDR3: CASSFGQDNQPQHF. The CDR3 DNA follows: TGTGCCAGCAGCTTTGGGCAGGACAATCAGCCCCAGCATTTT.

This clonotype was found a few times. This rearrangement joins TRBV24-1 to TRBJ1-4; TRBD1 is a possible D gene (6 bases). The germline V and J ends were trimmed by 5 bases and 5 bases, with 17 bases remaining between them. This CDR3 region has 16 residues. Germline lookup yields CDR1 KGHDR and CDR2 SFDVKD. CDR3 amino acids: CATSAGGGGGNEKLFF. CDR3 coding DNA: TGTGCCACCAGTGCCGGGGGCGGAGGAGGGAATGAAAAACTGTTTTTT.

This clonotype was recorded a few times. This chain uses TRBV20-1 with TRBJ2-7; TRBD2 agrees at 8 bases. V lost 8 bases to trimming and J lost 4 bases; unmatched junction nucleotides: 13. CDR1 and CDR2 from the germline V gene are DFQATT and SNEGSKA (reference sequence). This CDR3 region has 14 residues. In DNA form, the CDR3 reads TGCAGTTTTGGGCCGGGGGGGAGAAGGTACGAGCAGTACTTC. Translating it yields CSFGPGGRRYEQYF.

Regarding this clonotype: A much larger clone lies one base from this, so it may be a read error. The rearrangement joins TRBV2 to TRBJ2-5; D uncertain. Germline values: CDR1 SNHLY, CDR2 FYNNEI. The length of the CDR3 is 15 residues. Between the trimmed V and J ends, which lost 3 bases and 4 bases, there was a span of 15 bases. The chain's CDR3 is CASSEGWGSRETQYF. CDR3 DNA: TGTGCCAGCAGTGAGGGGTGGGGTTCCCGAGAGACCCAGTACTTC.

This chain connects TRBV3-1 to TRBJ2-7; the D gene could be TRBD1 or TRBD2 (5 bases each). The germline CDR1 and CDR2 sequences are LGHDT and YNNKEL (reference sequence). Trimming took off 3 bases at V and 6 bases at J, with 18 bases between the two ends. This CDR3 contains 15 residues. The CDR3 DNA reads TGTGCCAGCAGCCAGGGGGACCACTACCAGGGCGAGCAGTACTTC. This sequence encodes CASSQGDHYQGEQYF.

In its sample, this clonotype was seen many times. Compared with germline, one end of the junction differs, possibly owing to a read error. The chain uses TRBV6-1 and TRBJ2-2; no definite D call. The CDR3 is 12 residues long. Germline V gives CDR1 MNHNS, CDR2 SASEGT. CDR3 residues: CASNENTGELFF. In DNA, the CDR3 is TGTGCCAGCAATGAAAACACCGGGGAGCTGTTTTTT.

This clonotype was observed a few times. V usage is TRBV7-2 and J usage is TRBJ2-2; D perhaps matches TRBD2 (5 bases). V lost 5 bases, J lost 4 bases, and 11 bases lay in between. Per the germline V gene, CDR1 is SGHTA and CDR2 is FQGNSA. The length of the CDR3 is 14 residues. CDR3 DNA sequence: TGTGCCAGCAGCCGCCTAGCCAGCACCGGGGAGCTGTTTTTT. Its protein product is CASSRLASTGELFF.

Ten or more counts support this clonotype. The CDR3 reads CSVWTVTGELFF. The CDR3 region has the DNA TGCAGCGTATGGACGGTCACCGGGGAGCTGTTTTTT. The chain links TRBV29-1 to TRBJ2-2; D unresolved. The length of the CDR3 is 12 residues. Germline V gives CDR1 SQVTM, CDR2 ANQGSEA. Trimming left V 6 bases short and J 4 bases short, with 9 bases between.

This clonotype was seen repeatedly, ten times or more. The chain employs TRBV2 and TRBJ1-1; D ambiguous. There are 14 residues in the CDR3. CDR1 is SNHLY and CDR2 is FYNNEI in the germline V gene. V lost 5 bases and J lost 4, with 14 bases in between. The CDR3 DNA reads as TGTGCCAGCAGTTCGATGGGGTGGGGCACTGAAGCTTTCTTT. Translated: CASSSMGWGTEAFF.

This clonotype was seen ten or more times. The genes are TRBV5-1 and TRBJ1-6, with D perhaps matching TRBD1 (6 bases). V dropped 1 base and J dropped 7 bases, with 12 bases sitting between them. This CDR3 has 15 amino acids. Germline CDR1 is SGHRS and CDR2 is YFSETQ. CDR3 sequence (DNA): TGCGCCAGCAGCTTGTACGGGGGGCAAAATTCACCCCTCCACTTT. Residues: CASSLYGGQNSPLHF.

The V call is TRBV11-2, the J call TRBJ2-4; 8 nucleotides agree with TRBD2. Germline V gives CDR1 SGHAT, CDR2 FQNNGV. The CDR3 runs 14 residues. Unmatched junction bases numbered 7, after V lost 6 bases and J lost 6 bases. DNA for the CDR3: TGTGCCAGCAGTTGGGCTGCGGGAGGAAACATTCAGTACTTC. Translated, it gives CASSWAAGGNIQYF.

In this sample, this clonotype turned up many times. J is TRBJ2-7 and V is TRBV7-9; weak D call: TRBD1 (6 bases). The CDR3 spans 15 residues. Trimming shortened V by 4 bases and J by 0 bases, and 13 bases separated the two germline ends. Per germline, CDR1 SEHNR and CDR2 FQNEAQ (reference sequence). The CDR3 bases are TGTGCCAGCAGCTGGACTGGGGACATCTCCTACGAGCAGTACTTC. Translating gives CASSWTGDISYEQYF.

As for this clonotype: The junction differs from germline at one of its ends, possibly a read error. The rearrangement joins TRBV5-1 to TRBJ2-7; D is ambiguous. Germline V gives CDR1 SGHRS, CDR2 YFSETQ. The CDR3 has 13 amino acids. CDR3 DNA sequence: TGCGCCAGCAACTTGGCCAGGTACCACGAGCAGTACTTC. Translated, it gives CASNLARYHEQYF. Complete variable domain (other parts from reference TRBV5-1 and TRBJ2-7): KAGVTQTPRYLIKTRGQQVTLSCSPISGHRSVSWYQQTPGQGLQFLFEYFSETQRNKGNFPGRFSGRQFSNSRSEMNVSTLELGDSALYLCASNLARYHEQYFGPGTRLTVT.

Notes on this clonotype: Relative to the germline gene, one junction end is altered; a read error may explain this. The gene calls are TRBV4-1 and TRBJ1-6; a weak D match, TRBD1 (5 bases). Germline V CDR1 and CDR2: MGHRA, YSYEKL. The CDR3 runs 16 residues. CDR3 DNA sequence: TGTGCCAGCAGCCAAGCATCGGCAGGGCATAATTCACCCCTCCACTTT. Its protein product is CASSQASAGHNSPLHF.

At least ten counts were recorded for this clonotype. The chain couples TRBV20-1 to TRBJ2-1, with TRBD2 as a possible D gene (7 bases). This CDR3 contains 11 residues. Germline loops: CDR1 DFQATT, CDR2 SNEGSKA (reference sequence). CDR3: CTSRGGDEQFF. The CDR3 nucleotides are TGCACTTCTAGAGGGGGGGATGAGCAGTTCTTC.

This clonotype showed up just a few times. The chain recombines TRBV11-3 with TRBJ2-1, with D possibly TRBD2 on 6 matching bases. The CDR3 is made up of 15 amino acids. Per germline, CDR1 SGHNT and CDR2 YENEEA. Trimming took off 4 bases at V and 2 bases at J, with 12 bases between the two ends. CDR3 residues: CASSSWGDAYNEQFF. Here the CDR3 DNA reads TGTGCCAGCAGCTCATGGGGGGATGCCTACAATGAGCAGTTCTTC.

This clonotype was detected many times. The V gene is TRBV5-1, the J gene TRBJ1-1; a weak D match, TRBD1 (6 bases). The CDR3 is 12 residues long. V lost 4 bases, J lost 8 bases, and 12 bases lay in between. Germline V lookup: CDR1 SGHRS, CDR2 YFSETQ. The DNA of the CDR3 is TGCGCCAGCAGCGAACAGGGAGGGGAAGCTTTCTTT. It yields the protein CASSEQGGEAFF.

The gene calls are TRBV11-3 and TRBJ2-7; the D gene is possibly TRBD2 (6 bases). In germline, CDR1 is SGHNT, CDR2 YENEEA. This CDR3 comprises 13 residues. Trimming removed 4 bases from V and 7 bases from J, with 14 bases in between. The CDR3 DNA follows: TGTGCCAGCAGCTCAACTAGCCTGTCTGAGCAGTACTTC. It specifies CASSSTSLSEQYF.

This clonotype was picked up many times. The chain joins TRBV28 to TRBJ2-7, with TRBD2 identical over 8 bases. Germline lookup yields CDR1 MDHEN and CDR2 SYDVKM. The CDR3 length is 14 residues. The trim removed 5 bases at V and 3 bases at J, leaving 6 bases unmatched. As DNA, the CDR3 is TGTGCCAGCAGTCTTCGGGGGACTAGCTACGAGCAGTACTTC. This gives the protein CASSLRGTSYEQYF.

The V gene is TRBV10-3, the J gene TRBJ2-7; 7 nucleotides agree with TRBD1. With 6 bases clipped from V and 3 bases from J, the junction kept 8 bases outside the gene matches. Germline-derived CDR1 and CDR2 are ENHRY and SYGVKD. The CDR3 runs 14 residues. DNA of the CDR3: TGTGCCATCAGGAGACAGGGTGGGAACTACGAGCAGTACTTC. It yields the protein CAIRRQGGNYEQYF.

The chain joins TRBV5-1 to TRBJ1-4; 9 bases align to TRBD1. The CDR3 is 17 amino acids. The germline CDR1 and CDR2 sequences are SGHRS and YFSETQ. V was pared by 2 bases and J by 5 bases, with 10 bases of the junction left unmatched. CDR3 sequence reads: CASSFGVGQGVNEKLFF. The CDR3 bases are TGCGCCAGCAGCTTCGGGGTGGGACAGGGTGTAAATGAAAAACTGTTTTTT.

Concerning this clonotype itself: A read error is possible here, since a much larger clone lies one base away. The CDR3 bases are TGTGCCAGCAACCTATCCGGGATAAGAAATGGCTACACCTTC. Protein product: CASNLSGIRNGYTF. This rearrangement joins TRBV11-1 to TRBJ1-2; D is unresolved. The V gene lost 7 bases and the J gene lost 6 bases, with 18 bases spanning the gap. The CDR3 totals 14 residues. In germline, CDR1 is SGHAT, CDR2 FQDESV (reference sequence). The complete variable domain, with remaining parts taken from reference TRBV11-1 and TRBJ1-2, reads EAEVAQSPRYKITEKSQAVAFWCDPISGHATLYWYRQILGQGPELLVQFQDESVVDDSQLPKDRFSAERLKGVDSTLKIQPAELGDSAMYLCASNLSGIRNGYTFGSGTRLTVV.

The chain recombines TRBV7-9 with TRBJ1-4; possible D gene TRBD1, 5 bases. CDR1 and CDR2 from the germline V gene are SEHNR and FQNEAQ (reference sequence). V lost 5 bases and J lost 8, with 21 bases in between. The CDR3 is made up of 16 amino acids. This CDR3 reads CASSILDPWGSEKLFF. As DNA, the CDR3 is TGTGCCAGCAGCATTTTAGACCCCTGGGGCAGCGAAAAACTGTTTTTT.